Given below is one T cell receptor (beta chain) in context. This entry is derived from a study of T cells expressing NK-cell markers. TCRdb re-analyzed the 5' RACE reads; it lists each CDR3 protein once, without DNA. The sample totals 300,000 or so distinct CDR3 sequences. CDR3 length: 12 amino acids. This chain links TRBV12-3 or TRBV12-4 with TRBJ2-1; TCRdb gives TRBD2 as the D gene, but with no DNA this cannot be confirmed. This clonotype was sampled from a woman between 18 and 70 years old in good health. The sequencing sample was made of blood T cells: a sorted CD56 or NKG2C T cell subset, CD4+ or CD8+ T cells, or bulk PBMC T cells (not recorded which). CDR3 sequence reads: CASSSRGLEEFF.